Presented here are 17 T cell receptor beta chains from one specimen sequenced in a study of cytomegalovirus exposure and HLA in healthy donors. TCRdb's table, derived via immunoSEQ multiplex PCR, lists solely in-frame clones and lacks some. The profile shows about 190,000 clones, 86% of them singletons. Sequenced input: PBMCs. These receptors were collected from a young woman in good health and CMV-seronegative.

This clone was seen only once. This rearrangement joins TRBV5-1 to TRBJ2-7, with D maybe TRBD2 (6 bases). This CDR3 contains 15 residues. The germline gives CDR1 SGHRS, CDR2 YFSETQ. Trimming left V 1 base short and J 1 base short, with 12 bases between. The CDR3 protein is CASSLISGGSYEQYF. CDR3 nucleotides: TGCGCCAGCAGCTTGATTTCCGGGGGATCCTACGAGCAGTACTTC.

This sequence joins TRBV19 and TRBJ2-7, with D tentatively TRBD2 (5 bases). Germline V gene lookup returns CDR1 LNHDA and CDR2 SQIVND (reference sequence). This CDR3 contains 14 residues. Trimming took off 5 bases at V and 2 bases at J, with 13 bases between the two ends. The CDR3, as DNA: TGTGCCAGTAGTCTTGGTACGGGGACCTACGAGCAGTACTTC. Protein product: CASSLGTGTYEQYF.

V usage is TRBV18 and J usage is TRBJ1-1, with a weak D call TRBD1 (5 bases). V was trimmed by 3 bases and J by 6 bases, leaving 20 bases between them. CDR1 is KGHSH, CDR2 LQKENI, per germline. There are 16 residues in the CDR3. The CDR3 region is CASSPTIREVMAEAFF. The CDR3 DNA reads TGTGCCAGCTCACCGACCATCAGGGAAGTAATGGCTGAAGCTTTCTTT. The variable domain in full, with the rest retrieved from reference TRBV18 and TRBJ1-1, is NAGVMQNPRHLVRRRGQEARLRCSPMKGHSHVYWYRQLPEEGLKFMVYLQKENIIDESGMPKERFSAEFPKEGPSILRIQQVVRGDSAAYFCASSPTIREVMAEAFFGQGTRLTVV.

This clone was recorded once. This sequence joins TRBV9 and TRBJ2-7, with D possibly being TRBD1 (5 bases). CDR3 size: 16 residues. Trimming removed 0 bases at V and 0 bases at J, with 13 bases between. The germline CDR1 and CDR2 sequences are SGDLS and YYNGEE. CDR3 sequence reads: CASSVGGAASSYEQYF. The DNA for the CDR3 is TGTGCCAGCAGCGTAGGTGGGGCCGCGAGCTCCTACGAGCAGTACTTC.

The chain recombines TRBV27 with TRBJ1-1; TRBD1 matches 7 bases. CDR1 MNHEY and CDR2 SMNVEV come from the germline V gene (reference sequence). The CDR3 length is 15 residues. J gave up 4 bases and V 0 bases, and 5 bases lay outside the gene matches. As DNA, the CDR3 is TGTGCCAGCAGTTTATCGAGGGCAGGGGGCACTGAAGCTTTCTTT. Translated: CASSLSRAGGTEAFF.

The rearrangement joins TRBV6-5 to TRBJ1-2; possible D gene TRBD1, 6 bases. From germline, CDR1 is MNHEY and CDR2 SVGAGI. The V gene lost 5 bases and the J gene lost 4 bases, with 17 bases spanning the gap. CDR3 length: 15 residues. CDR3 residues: CASSQPGTSSYGYTF. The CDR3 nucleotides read TGTGCCAGCAGTCAACCCGGGACAAGTAGCTATGGCTACACCTTC.

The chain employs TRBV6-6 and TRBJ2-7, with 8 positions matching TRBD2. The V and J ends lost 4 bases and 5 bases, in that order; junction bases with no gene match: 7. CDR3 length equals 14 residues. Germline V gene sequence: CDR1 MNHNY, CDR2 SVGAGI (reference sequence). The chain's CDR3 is CASSFKSGGDEQYF. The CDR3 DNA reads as TGTGCCAGCAGTTTCAAAAGCGGGGGCGACGAGCAGTACTTC.

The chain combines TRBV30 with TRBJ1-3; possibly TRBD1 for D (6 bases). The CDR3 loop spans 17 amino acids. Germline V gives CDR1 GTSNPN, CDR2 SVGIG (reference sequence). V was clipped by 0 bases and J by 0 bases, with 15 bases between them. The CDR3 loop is CAWSVAGTGHSGNTIYF. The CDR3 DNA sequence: TGTGCCTGGAGTGTGGCTGGTACAGGGCACTCTGGAAACACCATATATTTT.

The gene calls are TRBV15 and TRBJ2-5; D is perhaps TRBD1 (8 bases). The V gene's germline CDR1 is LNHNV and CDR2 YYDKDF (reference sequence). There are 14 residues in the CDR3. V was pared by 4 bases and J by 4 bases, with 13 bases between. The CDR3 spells CATSNHRGGETQYF. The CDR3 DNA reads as TGTGCCACCAGCAATCACAGGGGGGGAGAGACCCAGTACTTC.

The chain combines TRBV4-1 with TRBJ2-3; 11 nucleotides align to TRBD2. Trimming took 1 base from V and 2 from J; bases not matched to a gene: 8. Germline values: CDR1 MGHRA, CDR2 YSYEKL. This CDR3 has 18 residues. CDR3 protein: CASSQGLAGPEPTDTQYF. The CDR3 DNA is TGCGCCAGCAGCCAAGGACTAGCGGGGCCTGAACCCACAGATACGCAGTATTTT.

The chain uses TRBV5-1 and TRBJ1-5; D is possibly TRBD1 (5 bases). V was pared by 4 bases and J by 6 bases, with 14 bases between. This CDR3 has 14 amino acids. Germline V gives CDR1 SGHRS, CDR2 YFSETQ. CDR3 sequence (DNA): TGCGCCAGCAGCCTCGGGGGGGGTAGTCAGCCCCAGCATTTT. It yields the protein CASSLGGGSQPQHF.

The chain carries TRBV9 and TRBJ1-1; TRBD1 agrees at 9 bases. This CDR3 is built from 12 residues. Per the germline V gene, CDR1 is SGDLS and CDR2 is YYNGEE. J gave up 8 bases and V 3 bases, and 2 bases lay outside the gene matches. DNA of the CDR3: TGTGCCAGCAGCGCCGACAGGGGGGAAGCTTTCTTT. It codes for CASSADRGEAFF.

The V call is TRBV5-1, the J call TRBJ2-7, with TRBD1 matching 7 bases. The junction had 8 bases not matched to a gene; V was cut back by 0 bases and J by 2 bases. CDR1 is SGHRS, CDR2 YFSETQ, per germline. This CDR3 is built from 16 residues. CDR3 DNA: TGCGCCAGCAGCTTGGGGGGGACAGCTAATACCTACGAGCAGTACTTC. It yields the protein CASSLGGTANTYEQYF. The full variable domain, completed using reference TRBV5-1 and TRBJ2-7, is KAGVTQTPRYLIKTRGQQVTLSCSPISGHRSVSWYQQTPGQGLQFLFEYFSETQRNKGNFPGRFSGRQFSNSRSEMNVSTLELGDSALYLCASSLGGTANTYEQYFGPGTRLTVT.

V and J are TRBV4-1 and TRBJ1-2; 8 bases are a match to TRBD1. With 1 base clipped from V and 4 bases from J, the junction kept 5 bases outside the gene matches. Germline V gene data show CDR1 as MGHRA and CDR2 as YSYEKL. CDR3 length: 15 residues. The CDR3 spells CASSQGPGQVYGYTF. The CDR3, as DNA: TGCGCCAGCAGCCAAGGTCCGGGACAGGTCTATGGCTACACCTTC.

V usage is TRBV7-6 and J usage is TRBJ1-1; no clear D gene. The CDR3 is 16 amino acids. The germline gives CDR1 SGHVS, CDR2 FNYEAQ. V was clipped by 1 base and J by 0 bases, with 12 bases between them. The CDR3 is CASSLVSHRLNTEAFF. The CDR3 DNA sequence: TGTGCCAGCAGCTTAGTTTCTCACAGATTGAACACTGAAGCTTTCTTT. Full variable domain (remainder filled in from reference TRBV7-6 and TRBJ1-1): GAGVSQSPRYKVTKRGQDVALRCDPISGHVSLYWYRQALGQGPEFLTYFNYEAQQDKSGLPNDRFSAERPEGSISTLTIQRTEQRDSAMYRCASSLVSHRLNTEAFFGQGTRLTVV.

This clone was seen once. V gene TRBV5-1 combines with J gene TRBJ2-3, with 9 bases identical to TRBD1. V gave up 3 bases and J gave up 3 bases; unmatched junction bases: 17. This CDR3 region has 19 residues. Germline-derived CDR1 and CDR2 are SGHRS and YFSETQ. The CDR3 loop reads CASSSPYSTGGRRTDTQYF. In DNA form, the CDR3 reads TGCGCCAGCAGCTCCCCTTACTCAACAGGGGGCAGAAGAACAGATACGCAGTATTTT.

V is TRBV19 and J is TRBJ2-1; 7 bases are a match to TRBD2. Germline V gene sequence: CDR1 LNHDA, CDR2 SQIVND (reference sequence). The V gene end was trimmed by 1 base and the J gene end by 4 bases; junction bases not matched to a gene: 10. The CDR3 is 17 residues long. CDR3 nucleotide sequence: TGTGCCAGTAGTATAGTTTCTGCGGGAGTGGCTTACAATGAGCAGTTCTTC. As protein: CASSIVSAGVAYNEQFF.